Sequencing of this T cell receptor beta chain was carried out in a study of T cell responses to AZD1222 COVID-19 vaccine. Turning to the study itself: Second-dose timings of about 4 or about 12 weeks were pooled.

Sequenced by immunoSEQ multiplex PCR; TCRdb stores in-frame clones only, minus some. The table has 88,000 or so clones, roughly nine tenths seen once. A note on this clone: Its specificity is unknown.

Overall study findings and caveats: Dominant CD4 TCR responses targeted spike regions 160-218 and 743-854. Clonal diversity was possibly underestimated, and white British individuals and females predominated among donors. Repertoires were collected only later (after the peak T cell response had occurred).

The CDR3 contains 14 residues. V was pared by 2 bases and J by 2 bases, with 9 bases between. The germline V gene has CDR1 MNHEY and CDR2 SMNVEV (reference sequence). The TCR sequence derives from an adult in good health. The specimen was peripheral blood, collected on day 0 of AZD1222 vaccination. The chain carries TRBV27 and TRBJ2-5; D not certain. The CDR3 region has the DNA TGTGCCAGCAGTTTAGTGGGATGGCAAGAGACCCAGTACTTC. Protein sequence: CASSLVGWQETQYF.